This T cell receptor (beta chain) came from a study of identical twins. TCRdb analysed the 5' RACE reads with MiXCR anew, one entry per CDR3 protein. The table includes hundreds of thousands of distinct CDR3 sequences, around 8.6% detected once. The CDR3 loop spans 13 amino acids. Germline V gene lookup returns CDR1 WSHSY and CDR2 SAAADI. The V and J ends lost 0 bases and 3 bases respectively, with 6 bases between them. These data were also reused for a study on yellow fever vaccine responses in identical twins.

The genes are TRBV10-2 and TRBJ2-7; D call uncertain. This clonotype was obtained from a woman aged 18-29 years in good health. Sequencing used PBMCs. The CDR3 region has the DNA TGCGCCAGCAGTGAGTCGAACCTCTACGAGCAGTACTTC. This codes for CASSESNLYEQYF.